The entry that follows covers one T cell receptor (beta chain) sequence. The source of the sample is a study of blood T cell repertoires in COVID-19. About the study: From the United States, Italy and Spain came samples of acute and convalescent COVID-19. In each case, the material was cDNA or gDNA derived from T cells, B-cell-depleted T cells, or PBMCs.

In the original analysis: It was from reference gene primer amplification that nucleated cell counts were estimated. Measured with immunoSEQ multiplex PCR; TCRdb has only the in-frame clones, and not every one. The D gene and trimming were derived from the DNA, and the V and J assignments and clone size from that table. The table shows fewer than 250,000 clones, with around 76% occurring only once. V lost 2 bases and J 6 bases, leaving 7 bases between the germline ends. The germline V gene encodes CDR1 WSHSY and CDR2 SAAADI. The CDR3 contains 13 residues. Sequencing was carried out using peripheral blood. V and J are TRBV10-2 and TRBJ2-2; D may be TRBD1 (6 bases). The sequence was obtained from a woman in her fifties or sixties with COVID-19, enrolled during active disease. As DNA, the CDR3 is TGCGCCAGCAGTGAGCAGGGGCCCGGGGAGCTGTTTTTT. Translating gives CASSEQGPGELFF.